The TCR beta chain under discussion was sequenced for a study of T-cell reconstitution after alpha-beta-depleted transplantation in children. Germline V gives CDR1 MNHEY, CDR2 SVGAGI. The CDR3 extends over 13 amino acids. Trimming removed 2 bases at V and 6 bases at J, with 7 bases between. Researchers prepared the TCRbeta library using unique molecular identifiers, the study reports. TCRdb analysed the PCR reads with MiXCR anew, one entry per CDR3 protein. The sample holds 500,000 to 600,000 distinct CDR3 sequences, about 33% seen once. The V and J genes are TRBV6-5 and TRBJ2-2, with TRBD1 as a possible D gene (6 bases). The specimen comprised PBMCs from the stem cell graft donor, sampled from the stem cell graft. This receptor was identified in a human donor who donated a stem cell graft to a child with aplastic anemia. The CDR3, as DNA: TGTGCCAGCAGTTACGCAGGGGCCGGGGAGCTGTTTTTT. This codes for CASSYAGAGELFF.